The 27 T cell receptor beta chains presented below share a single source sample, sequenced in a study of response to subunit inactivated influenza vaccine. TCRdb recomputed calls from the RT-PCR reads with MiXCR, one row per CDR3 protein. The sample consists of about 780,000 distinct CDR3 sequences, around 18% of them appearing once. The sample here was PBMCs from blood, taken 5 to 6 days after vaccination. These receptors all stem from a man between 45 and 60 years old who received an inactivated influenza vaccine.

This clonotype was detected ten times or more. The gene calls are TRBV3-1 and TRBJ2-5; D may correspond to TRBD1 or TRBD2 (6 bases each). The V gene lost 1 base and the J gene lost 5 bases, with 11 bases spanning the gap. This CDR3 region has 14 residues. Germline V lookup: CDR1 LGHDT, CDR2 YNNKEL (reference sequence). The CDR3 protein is CASSQAGAGETQYF. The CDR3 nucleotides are TGTGCCAGCAGCCAAGCGGGGGCAGGCGAGACCCAGTACTTC.

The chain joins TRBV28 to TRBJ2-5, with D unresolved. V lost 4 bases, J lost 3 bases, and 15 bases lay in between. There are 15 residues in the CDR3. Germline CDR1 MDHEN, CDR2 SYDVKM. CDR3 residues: CASSSTILTEETQYF. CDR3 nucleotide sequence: TGTGCCAGCAGTTCAACCATCTTGACGGAAGAGACCCAGTACTTC.

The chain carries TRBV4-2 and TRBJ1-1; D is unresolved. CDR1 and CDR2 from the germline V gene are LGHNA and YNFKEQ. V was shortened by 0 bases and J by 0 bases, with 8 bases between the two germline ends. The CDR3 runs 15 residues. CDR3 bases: TGTGCCAGCAGCCAAGAGGCGACGATGAACACTGAAGCTTTCTTT. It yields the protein CASSQEATMNTEAFF.

The CDR3 region has the DNA TGCGCCAGCAGCTTGATGGGGACTGAGTCCGGGGAGCTGTTTTTT. Translating it yields CASSLMGTESGELFF. The J gene is TRBJ2-2, the V gene TRBV5-1; D possibly corresponds to TRBD2 (6 bases). Germline V gene lookup returns CDR1 SGHRS and CDR2 YFSETQ. V lost 1 base and J lost 6, with 13 bases in between. This CDR3 is built from 15 residues.

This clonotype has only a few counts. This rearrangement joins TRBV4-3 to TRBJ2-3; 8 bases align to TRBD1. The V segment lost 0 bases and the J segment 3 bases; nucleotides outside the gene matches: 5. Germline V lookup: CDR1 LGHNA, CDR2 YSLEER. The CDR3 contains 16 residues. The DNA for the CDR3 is TGCGCCAGCAGCCAAGACTGGACAGGGAGGACAGATACGCAGTATTTT. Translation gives CASSQDWTGRTDTQYF.

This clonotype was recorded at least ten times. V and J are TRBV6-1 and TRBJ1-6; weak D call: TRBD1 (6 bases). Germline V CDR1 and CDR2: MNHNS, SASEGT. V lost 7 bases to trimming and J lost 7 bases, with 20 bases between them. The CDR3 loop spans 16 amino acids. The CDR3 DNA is TGTGCCAGCACCAATGCTCCAGGGGTATGGAATTCACCCCTCCACTTT. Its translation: CASTNAPGVWNSPLHF.

The CDR3 loop is CASSQERLARTDTQYF. The DNA for the CDR3 is TGTGCCAGCAGCCAAGAACGACTAGCTAGGACAGATACGCAGTATTTT. The rearrangement joins TRBV3-1 to TRBJ2-3; TRBD2 aligns across 7 bases. This CDR3 has 16 residues. V was clipped by 0 bases and J by 3 bases; unmatched bases: 6. The germline CDR1 and CDR2 sequences are LGHDT and YNNKEL (reference sequence).

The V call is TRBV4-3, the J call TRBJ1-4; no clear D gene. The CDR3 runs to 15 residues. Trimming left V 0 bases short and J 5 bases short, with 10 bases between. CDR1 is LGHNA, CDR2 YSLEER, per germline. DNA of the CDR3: TGCGCCAGCAGCCAAGATATGCGAGGGAATGAAAAACTGTTTTTT. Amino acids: CASSQDMRGNEKLFF.

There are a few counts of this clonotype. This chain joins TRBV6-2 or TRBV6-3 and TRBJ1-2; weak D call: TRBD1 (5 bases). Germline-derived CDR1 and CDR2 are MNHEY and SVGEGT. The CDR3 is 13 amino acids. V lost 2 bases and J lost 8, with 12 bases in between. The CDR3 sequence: CASSYGLGDGYTF. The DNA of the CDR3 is TGTGCCAGCAGTTACGGTTTGGGGGACGGCTACACCTTC.

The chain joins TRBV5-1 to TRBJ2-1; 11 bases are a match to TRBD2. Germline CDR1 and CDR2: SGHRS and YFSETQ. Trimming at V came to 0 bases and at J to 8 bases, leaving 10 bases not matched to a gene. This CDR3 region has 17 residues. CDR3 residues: CASSLGRLAGLLHEQFF. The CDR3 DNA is TGCGCCAGCAGCTTGGGCCGACTAGCGGGGCTACTCCATGAGCAGTTCTTC.

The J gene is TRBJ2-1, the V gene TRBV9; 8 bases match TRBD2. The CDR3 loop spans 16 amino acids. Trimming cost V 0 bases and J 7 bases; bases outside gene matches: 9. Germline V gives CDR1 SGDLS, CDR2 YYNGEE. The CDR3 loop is CASSVAGGGLENEQFF. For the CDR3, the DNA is TGTGCCAGCAGCGTAGCCGGCGGGGGACTAGAGAATGAGCAGTTCTTC. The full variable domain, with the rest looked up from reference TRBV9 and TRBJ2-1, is DSGVTQTPKHLITATGQRVTLRCSPRSGDLSVYWYQQSLDQGLQFLIQYYNGEERAKGNILERFSAQQFPDLHSELNLSSLELGDSALYFCASSVAGGGLENEQFFGPGTRLTVL.

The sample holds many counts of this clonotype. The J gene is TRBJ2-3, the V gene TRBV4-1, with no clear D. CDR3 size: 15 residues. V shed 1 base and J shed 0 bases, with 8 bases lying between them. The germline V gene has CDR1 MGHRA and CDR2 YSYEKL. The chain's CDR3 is CASSQASASTDTQYF. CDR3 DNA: TGCGCCAGCAGCCAAGCGTCAGCAAGCACAGATACGCAGTATTTT.

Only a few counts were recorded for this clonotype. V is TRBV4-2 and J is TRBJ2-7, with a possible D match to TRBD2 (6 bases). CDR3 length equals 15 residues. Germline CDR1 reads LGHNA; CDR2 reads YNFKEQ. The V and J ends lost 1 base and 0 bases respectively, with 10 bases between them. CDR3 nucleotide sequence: TGTGCCAGCAGCCAAGGGGCTAGCGCCTCCTACGAGCAGTACTTC. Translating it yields CASSQGASASYEQYF.

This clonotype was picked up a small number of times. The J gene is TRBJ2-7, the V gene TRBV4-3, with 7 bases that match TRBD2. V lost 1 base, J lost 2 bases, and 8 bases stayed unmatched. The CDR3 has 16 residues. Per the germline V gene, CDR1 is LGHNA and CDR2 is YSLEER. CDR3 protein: CASSQVAGTKAYEQYF. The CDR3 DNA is TGCGCCAGCAGCCAAGTAGCCGGGACTAAGGCCTACGAGCAGTACTTC.

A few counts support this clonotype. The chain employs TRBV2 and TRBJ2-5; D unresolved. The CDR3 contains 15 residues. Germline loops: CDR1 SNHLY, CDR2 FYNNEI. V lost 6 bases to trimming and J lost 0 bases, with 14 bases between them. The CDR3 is CASRERTGDQETQYF. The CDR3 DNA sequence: TGTGCCAGCAGGGAACGGACCGGAGACCAAGAGACCCAGTACTTC.

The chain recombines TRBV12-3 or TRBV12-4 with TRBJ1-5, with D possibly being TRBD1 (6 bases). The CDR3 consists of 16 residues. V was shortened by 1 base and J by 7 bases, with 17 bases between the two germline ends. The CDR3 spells CASSLVSSGAEQPQHF. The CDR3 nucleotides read TGTGCCAGCAGTTTAGTATCTTCAGGGGCCGAGCAGCCCCAGCATTTT.

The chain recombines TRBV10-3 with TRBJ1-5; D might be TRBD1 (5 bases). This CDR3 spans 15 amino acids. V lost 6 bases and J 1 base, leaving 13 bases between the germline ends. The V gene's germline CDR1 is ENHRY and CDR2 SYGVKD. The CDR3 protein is CAISGGKVSNQPQHF. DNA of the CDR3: TGTGCCATCAGCGGGGGGAAGGTGAGCAATCAGCCCCAGCATTTT.

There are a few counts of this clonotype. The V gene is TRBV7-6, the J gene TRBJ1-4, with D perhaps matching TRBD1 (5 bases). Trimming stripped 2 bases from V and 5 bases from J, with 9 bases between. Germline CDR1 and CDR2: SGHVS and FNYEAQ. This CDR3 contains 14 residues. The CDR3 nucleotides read TGTGCCAGCAGCTTAATGACAGAGAATGAAAAACTGTTTTTT. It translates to CASSLMTENEKLFF.

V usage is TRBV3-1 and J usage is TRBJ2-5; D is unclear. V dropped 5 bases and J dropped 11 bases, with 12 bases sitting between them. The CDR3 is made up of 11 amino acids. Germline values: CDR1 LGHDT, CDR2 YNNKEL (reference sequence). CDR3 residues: CASSSLAVQYF. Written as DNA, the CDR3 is TGTGCCAGCAGCTCCCTTGCAGTTCAGTACTTC.

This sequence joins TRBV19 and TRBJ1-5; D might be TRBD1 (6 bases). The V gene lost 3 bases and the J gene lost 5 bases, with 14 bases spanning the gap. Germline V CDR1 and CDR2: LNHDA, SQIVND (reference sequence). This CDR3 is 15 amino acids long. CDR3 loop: CASSIDRRSDQPQHF. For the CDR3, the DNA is TGTGCCAGTAGTATTGACAGGAGGTCGGATCAGCCCCAGCATTTT.

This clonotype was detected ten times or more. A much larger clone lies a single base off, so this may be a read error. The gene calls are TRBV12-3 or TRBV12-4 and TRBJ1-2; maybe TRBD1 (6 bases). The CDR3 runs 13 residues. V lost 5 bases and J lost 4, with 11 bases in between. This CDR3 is CASSPGTSYGYTF. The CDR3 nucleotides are TGTGCCAGCAGTCCCGGGACAAGCTATGGCTACACCTTC.

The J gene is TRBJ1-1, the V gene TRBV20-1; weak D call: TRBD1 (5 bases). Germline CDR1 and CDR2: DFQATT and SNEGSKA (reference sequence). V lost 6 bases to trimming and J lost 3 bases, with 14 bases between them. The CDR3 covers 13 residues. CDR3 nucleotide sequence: TGCAGTGCCGTACAGGAAGTCGACACTGAAGCTTTCTTT. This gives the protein CSAVQEVDTEAFF.

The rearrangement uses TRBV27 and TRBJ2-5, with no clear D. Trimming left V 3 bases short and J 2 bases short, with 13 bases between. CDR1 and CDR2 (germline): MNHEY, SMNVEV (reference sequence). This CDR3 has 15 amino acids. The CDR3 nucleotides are TGTGCCAGCAGTTTTAAGGGCGTCCCTCAAGAGACCCAGTACTTC. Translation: CASSFKGVPQETQYF.

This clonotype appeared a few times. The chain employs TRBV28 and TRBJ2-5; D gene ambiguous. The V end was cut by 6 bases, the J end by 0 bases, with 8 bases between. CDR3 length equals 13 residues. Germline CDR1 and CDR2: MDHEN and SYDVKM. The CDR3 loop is CASRISNQETQYF. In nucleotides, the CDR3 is TGTGCCAGCAGGATCAGCAACCAAGAGACCCAGTACTTC.

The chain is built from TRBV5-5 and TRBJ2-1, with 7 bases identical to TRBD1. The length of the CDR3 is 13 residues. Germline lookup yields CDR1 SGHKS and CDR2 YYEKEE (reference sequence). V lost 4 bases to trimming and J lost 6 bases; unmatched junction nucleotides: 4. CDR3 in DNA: TGTGCCAGCAGCATCGGGACAGTCAATGAGCAGTTCTTC. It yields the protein CASSIGTVNEQFF.

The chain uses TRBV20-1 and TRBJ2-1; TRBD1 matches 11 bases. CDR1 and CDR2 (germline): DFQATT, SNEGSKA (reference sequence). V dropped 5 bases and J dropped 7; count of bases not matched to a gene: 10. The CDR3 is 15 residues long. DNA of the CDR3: TGCAGTGCTCGAGCGCCGGGACAGGGGGTTAATGAGCAGTTCTTC. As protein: CSARAPGQGVNEQFF.

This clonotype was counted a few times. Here the CDR3 DNA reads TGTGCCATCAGTGAGTCGACACGGGGACAGTCAAAAGTAGGTCAGTACTTC. Encoded protein: CAISESTRGQSKVGQYF. The V and J genes are TRBV10-3 and TRBJ2-7, with 7 positions matching TRBD1. This CDR3 comprises 17 residues. V was clipped by 0 bases and J by 10 bases; unmatched bases: 18. Germline CDR1 ENHRY, CDR2 SYGVKD.